This T cell receptor beta chain was sequenced during a study of blood T cell repertoires in COVID-19. Study-wide context: Sites across the United States, Italy and Spain contributed samples from acute and convalescent COVID-19. From T cells, B-cell-depleted T cells, or PBMCs came the material, which was cDNA or gDNA.

Under the authors' procedure: Reference gene primer amplification gave estimated nucleated cell counts. Produced via immunoSEQ multiplex PCR; TCRdb's table is partial and in-frame only. Clonal size and the V and J genes are those of that table, whereas D and trimming came from the DNA. The table includes approximately 170,000 clones, 70% to 90% detected once. CDR1 is SGHNT and CDR2 is YYREEE in the germline V gene (reference sequence). J lost 1 base, V lost 4 bases, and 6 bases had no gene match. The CDR3 contains 16 residues. The chain uses TRBV5-4 and TRBJ2-1, with 9 bases identical to TRBD1. The receptor's source is a man aged 50 to 60 who had recovered from COVID-19. The sequencing sample was made of peripheral blood. DNA of the CDR3: TGTGCCAGCAGCCCGCGGGACAGGGTTTCCTACAATGAGCAGTTCTTC. Translation: CASSPRDRVSYNEQFF.